This T cell receptor beta chain was observed in a study of blood T cell repertoires in COVID-19. Study-level background: COVID-19 samples, acute and convalescent, were from the United States, Italy and Spain.

Measured with immunoSEQ multiplex PCR; TCRdb has only the in-frame clones, and not every one. The table records 210,000 or so clones, about 85% of them present only once. V was pared by 5 bases and J by 3 bases, with 9 bases of the junction left unmatched. Germline assignment: CDR1 LNHDA and CDR2 SQIVND (reference sequence). There are 16 residues in the CDR3. The sequencing input was peripheral blood. The source of this sequence is a human donor in a cohort sampled during active COVID-19. J is TRBJ2-3 and V is TRBV19, with TRBD1 identical over 9 bases. The CDR3 nucleotides read TGTGCCAGTAGTTTCCGACAGGGGGTCTTTACAGATACGCAGTATTTT. Amino acids: CASSFRQGVFTDTQYF.